This is a list of T cell receptor beta chains from one sample in a study of blood T cell repertoires in COVID-19. Assay: immunoSEQ multiplex PCR; the TCRdb copy retains only in-frame clones and omits some. The sample gives over 250,000 clones, 88% of which show up once; approximately 3.7% is in the top ten. Sequencing input: peripheral blood. These receptors all come from a man in his 60s who had recovered from COVID-19. CDR3s include the opening cysteine and the closing phenylalanine or tryptophan. The order of the fields is J gene, D gene, V gene, clone size, CDR3 DNA, CDR3 protein. D genes are given only for firm matches. Only part of the rows carry a size: once, few, many, or a class if the clone is expanded.

TRBJ1-1 TRBD1 TRBV9 once TGTGCCAGCAGCGCCCAGGGGGGAACCACTGAAGCTTTCTTT CASSAQGGTTEAFF
TRBJ1-3 NA TRBV9 NA TGTGCCAGCAGCGTAGAGGGGGGGCGGCCTGGAAACACCATATATTTT CASSVEGGRPGNTIYF
TRBJ1-2 TRBD1 TRBV5-1 NA TGCGCCAGCAGCAGGGGGACAGGGGAACTATATGGCTACACCTTC CASSRGTGELYGYTF
TRBJ1-5 TRBD1 TRBV18 NA TGTGCCAGCTCACGATCCGTGACAGGGGGCGGGGGCAATCAGCCCCAGCATTTT CASSRSVTGGGGNQPQHF
TRBJ1-1 NA TRBV11-3 NA TGTGCCAGCAGCTTAGATGGGCCGAACACTGAAGCTTTCTTT CASSLDGPNTEAFF
TRBJ2-7 NA TRBV6-2/TRBV6-3 NA TGTGCCAGCAGTTACCGCAGCTACGAGCAGTACTTC CASSYRSYEQYF
TRBJ2-1 TRBD2 TRBV10-2 NA TGCGCCAGCACCTACTCGGTAGCGGGGGGGCAAGTTGAGCAGTTCTTC CASTYSVAGGQVEQFF
TRBJ1-1 NA TRBV5-1 NA TGCGCCAGCAGCTTGACGGGGGGGAGCCGGGACACTGAAGCTTTCTTT CASSLTGGSRDTEAFF
TRBJ2-7 NA TRBV18 NA TGTGCCAGCTCACCAACGGACAGCACATTTAGCGAGCAGTACTTC CASSPTDSTFSEQYF
TRBJ1-2 TRBD1 TRBV19 once TGTGCCAGTAGTATGACAGGGGCTCATGGCTACACCTTC CASSMTGAHGYTF
TRBJ1-4 TRBD1 TRBV11-2 NA TGTGCCAGCAGGTTGACAGGGAATTTCGAAAAACTGTTTTTT CASRLTGNFEKLFF
TRBJ2-5 TRBD2 TRBV9 NA TGTGCCAGCAGCGTAGGTAGGAGCGGGGGGTACCAAGAGACCCAGTACTTC CASSVGRSGGYQETQYF
TRBJ2-7 NA TRBV18 NA TGTGCCAGCTCAAAGGCCGAGGGCCACTACGAGCAGTACTTC CASSKAEGHYEQYF
TRBJ2-7 NA TRBV19 NA TGTGCCAGTAGTATAGGACTAACCTACGAGCAGTACTTC CASSIGLTYEQYF
TRBJ2-7 TRBD1 TRBV5-1 NA TGCGCCAGCAGCACTGGGGCCACAGGGGGCAGGCAGTACTTC CASSTGATGGRQYF
TRBJ2-5 NA TRBV3-1/TRBV3-2 NA TGTGCCAGCAGCCATTCGGGCAGGGATGAGACCCAGTACTTC CASSHSGRDETQYF
TRBJ1-3 TRBD1 TRBV2 NA TGTGCCAGCAGAGACAGGGGCGGTGGAAACACCATATATTTT CASRDRGGGNTIYF
TRBJ1-1 NA TRBV9 NA TGTGCCAGCAGCGGGCAGACTGAAGCTTTCTTT CASSGQTEAFF
TRBJ1-3 TRBD1 TRBV6-5 NA TGTGCCAGCAGTTTCAGGGGGGACACCATATATTTT CASSFRGDTIYF
TRBJ2-5 TRBD1 TRBV27 NA TGTGCCAGCAGTCCCGGGACAGGGGGCTCTGAGACCCAGTACTTC CASSPGTGGSETQYF
TRBJ1-2 TRBD1 TRBV2 NA TGTGCCAGCAGCCAACCTACAGGGGCTAACTATGGCTACACCTTC CASSQPTGANYGYTF
TRBJ2-2 TRBD1 TRBV9 NA TGTGCCAGCAGCGTCCGGGACAGGGCGGGGACCGGGGAGCTGTTTTTT CASSVRDRAGTGELFF
TRBJ2-7 NA TRBV7-2 NA TGTGCCAGCAGCTTAGTCAGGAACGAGCAGTACTTC CASSLVRNEQYF
TRBJ2-3 TRBD1 TRBV3-1/TRBV3-2 once TGTGCCAGCAGCCAAGAGGGGGCCAGGGGGAGAAATACGCAGTATTTT CASSQEGARGRNTQYF
TRBJ1-1 NA TRBV5-1 NA TGCGCCAGCAGCATACCGGGACAGAACACTGAAGCTTTCTTT CASSIPGQNTEAFF
TRBJ1-4 TRBD1 TRBV7-9 few TGTGCCAGCAGACGGACAGGGGGCGCAGATTTGGAACGCGAAAAACTGTTTTTT CASRRTGGADLEREKLFF
TRBJ2-1 TRBD2 TRBV6-2/TRBV6-3 NA TGTGCCAGCAGTTACCTACGAGCGGGGGGGTTCTCCTACAATGAGCAGTTCTTC CASSYLRAGGFSYNEQFF
TRBJ1-6 NA TRBV5-4 NA TGTGCCAGCAGCTTGGAGTCAGCCCGGGTACCCCTCCACTTT CASSLESARVPLHF
TRBJ1-5 NA TRBV19 NA TGTGCCAGTAGCCTAGCCAATCAGCCCCAGCATTTT CASSLANQPQHF
TRBJ1-1 NA TRBV6-2/TRBV6-3 once TGTGCCAGCAGGCCTGGGGGGGGCACTGAAGCTTTCTTT CASRPGGGTEAFF
TRBJ2-7 TRBD1 TRBV7-2 NA TGTGCCAGCAGCTCAGGACAGGGGATCAACGAGCAGTACTTC CASSSGQGINEQYF
TRBJ1-1 TRBD1 TRBV7-3 NA TGTGCCAGCAGCCCACTTGGAGGGGGCTACACTGAAGCTTTCTTT CASSPLGGGYTEAFF
TRBJ1-3 NA TRBV6-5 NA TGTGCCAGCAGCATACTGGGGGGGGGTGGAAACACCATATATTTT CASSILGGGGNTIYF
TRBJ1-5 NA TRBV6-6 NA TGTGCCAGCAGTTACTCGGGGGGTGTTCAGCCCCAGCATTTT CASSYSGGVQPQHF
TRBJ2-5 NA TRBV25-1 once TGTGCCAGCAGTATAGGGAGGGAGACCCAGTACTTC CASSIGRETQYF
TRBJ1-5 TRBD1 TRBV19 once TGTGCCAGTAACCAGGACAGGGGGCAGAATCAGCCCCAGCATTTT CASNQDRGQNQPQHF
TRBJ2-4 TRBD2 TRBV10-2 once TGCGCCAGCAGATCCGGGACTAGCAAAAACATTCAGTACTTC CASRSGTSKNIQYF
TRBJ1-1 TRBD1 TRBV6-6 NA TGTGCCAGCGAGACCGACAGGGGTGGAACTGAAGCTTTCTTT CASETDRGGTEAFF
TRBJ1-5 NA TRBV5-6 NA TGTGCCAGCAGCTTGAGAGGAGTGAATCAGCCCCAGCATTTT CASSLRGVNQPQHF
TRBJ2-1 TRBD2 TRBV29-1 NA TGCAGCGGACGGGGGGGCATCTACAATGAGCAGTTCTTC CSGRGGIYNEQFF
TRBJ1-5 TRBD1 TRBV27 NA TGTGCCAGCAGCCGAGGACAGGGAGGTCAGCCCCAGCATTTT CASSRGQGGQPQHF
TRBJ1-6 NA TRBV9 NA TGTGCCAGCAGCGTCTCGGCCGGGGATTCACCCCTCCACTTT CASSVSAGDSPLHF
TRBJ1-2 NA TRBV19 NA TGTGCCAGTAGTATACAGGGCAGGGGCACCTATGGCTACACCTTC CASSIQGRGTYGYTF
TRBJ1-2 TRBD1 TRBV19 NA TGTGCCAGTAGTAGGGGACAGGGGGATGGCTACACCTTC CASSRGQGDGYTF
TRBJ1-1 NA TRBV5-1 once TGCGCCAGCGGACCGGAGGGCAGCCACAGGCAAGCTTTCTTT CASGPEGSHRQAFF
TRBJ2-2 TRBD1 TRBV6-5 NA TGTGCCAGCAGCCGACAGGGGGCGGCCGGGGAGCTGTTTTTT CASSRQGAAGELFF
TRBJ1-1 NA TRBV5-1 NA TGCGCCAGCAGCTTGTTGGAGTCCAGGGTCAGAACTGAAGCTTTCTTT CASSLLESRVRTEAFF
TRBJ2-7 TRBD2 TRBV6-5 NA TGTGCCAGCACGCGGGTGGCGGGGGGGCCCTACGAGCAGTACTTC CASTRVAGGPYEQYF
TRBJ1-1 NA TRBV18 few TGTGCCAGCTCACCACGGGGGCACGGGGAAGCTTTCTTT CASSPRGHGEAFF
TRBJ1-6 TRBD1 TRBV9 NA TGTGCCAGCAGCGACGGACAGGGAAGCAATTCACCCCTCCACTTT CASSDGQGSNSPLHF
TRBJ2-7 TRBD1 TRBV30 NA TGTGCCTGGATTCCACCCCCGGGACAGAATTCTTCCTACGAGCAGTACTTC CAWIPPPGQNSSYEQYF
TRBJ1-2 TRBD1 TRBV9 NA TGTGCCAGCAGCGTAGGAGACAGGGTTTATGGCTACACCTTC CASSVGDRVYGYTF
TRBJ2-7 NA TRBV5-4 NA TGTGCCAGCAGCTTGGACGGACTATCCTACGAGCAGTACTTC CASSLDGLSYEQYF
TRBJ1-2 TRBD1 TRBV6-5 NA TGTGCCAGCAGTCGTACAGGGGGCAACTATGGCTACACCTTC CASSRTGGNYGYTF
TRBJ1-2 TRBD1 TRBV9 NA TGTGCCAGCAGCCCCGCGGGACAGGGTTTTGATGGCTACACCTTC CASSPAGQGFDGYTF
TRBJ2-5 TRBD2 TRBV4-1 NA TGCGCCAGCAGCCAGACGGGGGGACTTGGGGAGACCCAGTACTTC CASSQTGGLGETQYF
TRBJ2-1 NA TRBV11-3 NA TGTGCCAGCAGCTCCCAGGGCGGGGTCTTCAACAATGAGCAGTTCTTC CASSSQGGVFNNEQFF
TRBJ1-1 NA TRBV13 NA TGTGCCAGCAGCACCGAGCCGAACACTGAAGCTTTCTTT CASSTEPNTEAFF
TRBJ2-1 TRBD1 TRBV12-5 NA TGTGCTAGTGGATCAAGTGACAGGGGGCGAAATGAGCAGTTCTTC CASGSSDRGRNEQFF
TRBJ1-2 NA TRBV19 once TGTGCCAGTAGTATACAACCTGGAGCTAACTATGGCTACACCTTC CASSIQPGANYGYTF